These 9 T cell receptor beta chains were all obtained from the same sample, sequenced in a study of cytomegalovirus exposure and HLA in healthy donors (dated by TCRdb to the late 2010s). Library construction relied on the immunoSEQ multiplex PCR assay. TCRdb holds this immuneACCESS table with in-frame rearrangements only. Some clones are missing; in checked studies, unresolved V genes explain under half, and the rest has no known cause. For this sample there are roughly 220,000 clones; approximately 80% appear just once. The ten top clones hold roughly 13% of the sample. Sequenced sample: PBMCs. Receptor source: a woman aged 30 to 39 in good health and CMV-seropositive.

Only a few counts were recorded for this clone. CDR3 DNA: TGTGCCTGGAGTGGGACGGATTATGGCTACACCTTC. This sequence encodes CAWSGTDYGYTF. The chain links TRBV30 to TRBJ1-2; D is unresolved. The CDR3 has 12 amino acids. Germline lookup yields CDR1 GTSNPN and CDR2 SVGIG (reference sequence). V was trimmed by 1 base and J by 5 bases, leaving 8 bases between them.

The sample holds a few counts of this clone. The gene calls are TRBV9 and TRBJ1-3, with 8 bases fitting TRBD1. Germline trimming cut 3 bases from V and 3 bases from J; bases unmatched to any gene: 5. From germline, CDR1 is SGDLS and CDR2 YYNGEE. The CDR3 extends over 15 amino acids. The CDR3 here is CASSGPTGDGNTIYF. CDR3 bases: TGTGCCAGCAGCGGTCCGACAGGGGATGGAAACACCATATATTTT.

The V and J genes are TRBV2 and TRBJ1-1, with D perhaps TRBD1 (5 bases). V was cut by 6 bases and J by 4 bases, with 12 bases left in between. The CDR3 is 13 residues long. Germline V gives CDR1 SNHLY, CDR2 FYNNEI. The CDR3 nucleotides read TGTGCCAGCAGGGGGGGACGGGGCACTGAAGCTTTCTTT. It yields the protein CASRGGRGTEAFF.

This sequence joins TRBV28 and TRBJ2-7; no clear D gene. Trimming left V 6 bases short and J 3 bases short, with 9 bases between. This CDR3 comprises 12 residues. CDR1 and CDR2 from the germline V gene are MDHEN and SYDVKM. This chain's CDR3 is CASRRSIYEQYF. CDR3 nucleotides: TGTGCCAGCAGGCGAAGTATCTACGAGCAGTACTTC.

This chain joins TRBV2 and TRBJ1-1; D not resolved. This CDR3 comprises 14 residues. The germline gives CDR1 SNHLY, CDR2 FYNNEI. The germline V and J ends were trimmed by 3 bases and 5 bases, with 13 bases remaining between them. Here the CDR3 reads CASSDNGVWTEAFF. CDR3 bases: TGTGCCAGCAGTGATAACGGGGTTTGGACTGAAGCTTTCTTT.

The chain combines TRBV2 with TRBJ1-2; 8 nucleotides line up with TRBD1. The trim removed 6 bases at V and 2 bases at J, leaving 17 bases unmatched. Germline V CDR1 and CDR2: SNHLY, FYNNEI. The CDR3 length is 18 residues. The CDR3 reads CASRLTHRGQAANYGYTF. DNA for the CDR3: TGTGCCAGCAGGTTAACCCACCGGGGACAGGCAGCGAACTATGGCTACACCTTC.

The chain combines TRBV6-1 with TRBJ1-2; 8 bases map to TRBD1. This CDR3 is 15 amino acids long. The junction had 6 bases not matched to a gene; V was cut back by 2 bases and J by 4 bases. Germline CDR1 is MNHNS and CDR2 is SASEGT. CDR3 loop: CASSEQGAIGYGYTF. The CDR3, as DNA: TGTGCCAGCAGTGAACAGGGGGCGATCGGCTATGGCTACACCTTC.

As for this clone: A much larger clonotype is one base distant, so this may be a read error. The sample has other DNA sequences that encode this CDR3 too. The chain uses TRBV5-1 and TRBJ2-7, with D unresolved. V dropped 3 bases and J dropped 3 bases, with 4 bases sitting between them. Germline CDR1 reads SGHRS; CDR2 reads YFSETQ. CDR3 length equals 11 residues. CDR3 DNA sequence: TGCGCCAGCAGCTCAAGCTACGAGCAGTACTTC. Protein product: CASSSSYEQYF.

J is TRBJ2-5 and V is TRBV28; 11 nucleotides align to TRBD2. The CDR3 consists of 14 residues. V dropped 8 bases and J dropped 5; count of bases not matched to a gene: 7. CDR1 is MDHEN and CDR2 is SYDVKM in the germline V gene. CDR3 coding DNA: TGTGCCAGCGGTAGCGGGAGGGCCACGGAGACCCAGTACTTC. Translated: CASGSGRATETQYF.